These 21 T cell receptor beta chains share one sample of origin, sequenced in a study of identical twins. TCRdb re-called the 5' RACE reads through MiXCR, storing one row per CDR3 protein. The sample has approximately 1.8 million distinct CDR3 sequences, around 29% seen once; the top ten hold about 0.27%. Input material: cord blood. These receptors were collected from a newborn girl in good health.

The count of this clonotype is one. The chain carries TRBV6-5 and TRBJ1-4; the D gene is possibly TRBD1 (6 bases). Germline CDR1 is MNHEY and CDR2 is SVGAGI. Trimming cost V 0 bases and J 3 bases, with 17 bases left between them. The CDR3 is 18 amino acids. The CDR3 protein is CASSYSRDTGGANEKLFF. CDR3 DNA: TGTGCCAGCAGTTACTCGAGGGACACGGGGGGGGCTAATGAAAAACTGTTTTTT.

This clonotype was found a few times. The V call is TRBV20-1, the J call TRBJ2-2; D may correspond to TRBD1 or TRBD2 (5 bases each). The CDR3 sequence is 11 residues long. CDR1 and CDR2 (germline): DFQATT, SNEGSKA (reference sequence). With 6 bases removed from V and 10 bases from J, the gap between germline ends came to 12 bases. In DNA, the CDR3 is TGCAGTGCCGGGGACCGCCCGGAGCTGTTTTTT. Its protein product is CSAGDRPELFF.

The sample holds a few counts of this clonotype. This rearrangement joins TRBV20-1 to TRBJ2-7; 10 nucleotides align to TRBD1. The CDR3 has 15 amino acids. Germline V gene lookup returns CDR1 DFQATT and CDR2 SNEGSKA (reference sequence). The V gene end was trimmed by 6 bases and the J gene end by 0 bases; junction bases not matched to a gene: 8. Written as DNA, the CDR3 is TGCAGTGCACAAAACCGGGACAGGGGCTCCTACGAGCAGTACTTC. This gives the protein CSAQNRDRGSYEQYF.

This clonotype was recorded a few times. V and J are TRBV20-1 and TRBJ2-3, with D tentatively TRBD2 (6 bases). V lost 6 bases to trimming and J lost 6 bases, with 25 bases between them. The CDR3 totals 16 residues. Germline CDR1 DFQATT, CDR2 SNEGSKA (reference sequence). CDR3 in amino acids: CSARDSVGLRSDTQYF. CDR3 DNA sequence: TGCAGTGCGAGGGACTCCGTGGGCCTCCGTTCTGATACGCAGTATTTT.

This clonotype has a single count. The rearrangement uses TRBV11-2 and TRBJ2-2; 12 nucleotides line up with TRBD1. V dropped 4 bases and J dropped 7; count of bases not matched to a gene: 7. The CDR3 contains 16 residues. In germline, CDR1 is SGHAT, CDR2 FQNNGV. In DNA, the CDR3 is TGTGCCAGCAGCTCCGGGACAGGGGGCGAAGGCGGGGAGCTGTTTTTT. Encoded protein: CASSSGTGGEGGELFF.

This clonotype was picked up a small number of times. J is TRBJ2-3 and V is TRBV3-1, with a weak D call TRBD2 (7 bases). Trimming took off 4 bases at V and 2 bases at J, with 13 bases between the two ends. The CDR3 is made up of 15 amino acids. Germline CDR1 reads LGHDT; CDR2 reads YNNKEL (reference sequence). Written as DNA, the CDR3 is TGTGCCAGCAGCCCCCGGGGGGCCCTCACAGATACGCAGTATTTT. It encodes CASSPRGALTDTQYF.

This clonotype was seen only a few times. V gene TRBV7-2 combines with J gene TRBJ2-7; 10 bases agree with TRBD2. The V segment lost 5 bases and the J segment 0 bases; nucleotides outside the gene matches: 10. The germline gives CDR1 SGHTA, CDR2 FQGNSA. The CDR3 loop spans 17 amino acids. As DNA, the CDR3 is TGTGCCAGCAGCGGGGTGGGGACTAGCGAGAGCTCCTACGAGCAGTACTTC. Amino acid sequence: CASSGVGTSESSYEQYF.

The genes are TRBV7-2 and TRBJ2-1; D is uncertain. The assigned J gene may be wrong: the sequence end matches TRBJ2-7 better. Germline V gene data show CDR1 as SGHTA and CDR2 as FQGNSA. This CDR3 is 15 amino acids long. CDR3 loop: CASSPKGSSYNEQYF. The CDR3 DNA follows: TGTGCCAGCAGCCCAAAAGGAAGCTCCTACAATGAGCAGTACTTC.

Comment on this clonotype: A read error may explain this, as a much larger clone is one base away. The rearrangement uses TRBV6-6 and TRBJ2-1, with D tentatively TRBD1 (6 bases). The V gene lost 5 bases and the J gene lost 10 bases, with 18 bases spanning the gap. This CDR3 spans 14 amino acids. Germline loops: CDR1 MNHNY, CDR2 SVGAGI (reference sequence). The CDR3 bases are TGTGCCAGCAGTCCCCTGACAGGATACCACGAGCAGTTCTTC. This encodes CASSPLTGYHEQFF.

The CDR3 spells CASSYRDTSTDTQYF. The CDR3 DNA reads as TGTGCCAGCAGTTACCGGGACACTAGCACAGATACGCAGTATTTT. This rearrangement joins TRBV6-5 to TRBJ2-3; TRBD1 is a possible D gene (6 bases). Trimming left V 2 bases short and J 0 bases short, with 9 bases between. CDR1 is MNHEY, CDR2 SVGAGI, per germline. This CDR3 has 15 residues.

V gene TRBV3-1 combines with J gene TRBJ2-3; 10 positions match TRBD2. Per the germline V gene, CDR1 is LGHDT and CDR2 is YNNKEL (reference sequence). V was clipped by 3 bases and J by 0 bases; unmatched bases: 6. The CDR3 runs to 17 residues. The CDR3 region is CASSHLSGRPSTDTQYF. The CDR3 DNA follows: TGTGCCAGCAGCCACCTTAGCGGGAGGCCCAGCACAGATACGCAGTATTTT.

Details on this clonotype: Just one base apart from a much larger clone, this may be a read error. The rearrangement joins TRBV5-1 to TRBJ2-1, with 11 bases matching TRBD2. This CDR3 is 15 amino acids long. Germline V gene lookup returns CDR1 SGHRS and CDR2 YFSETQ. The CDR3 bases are TGCGCCAGCAGCCCGACTAGCGGGGTTAAGAATGAGCGGTTCTTC. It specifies CASSPTSGVKNERFF.

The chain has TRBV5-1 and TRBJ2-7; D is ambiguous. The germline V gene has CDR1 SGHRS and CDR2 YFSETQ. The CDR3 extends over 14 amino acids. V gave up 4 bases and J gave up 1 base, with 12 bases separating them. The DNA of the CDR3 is TGCGCCAGCAGCCCGAGCGCGAGTTCCTACGAGCAGTACTTC. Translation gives CASSPSASSYEQYF.

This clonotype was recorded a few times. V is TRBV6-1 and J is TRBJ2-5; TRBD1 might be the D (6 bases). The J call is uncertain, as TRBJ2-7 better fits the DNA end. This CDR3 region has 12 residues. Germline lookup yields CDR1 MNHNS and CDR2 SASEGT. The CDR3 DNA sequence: TGTGCCAGCACGGGACATGTTGGCGAGCAGTACTTC. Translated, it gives CASTGHVGEQYF.

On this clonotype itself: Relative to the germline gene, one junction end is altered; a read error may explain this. The CDR3 nucleotides read TGCGCCAGCAGCCCCCCGTTATGGGGCCGGAATGAGCGGTTCTTC. Its protein product is CASSPPLWGRNERFF. The chain joins TRBV4-1 to TRBJ2-1; possibly TRBD1 for D (5 bases). The germline gives CDR1 MGHRA, CDR2 YSYEKL. The CDR3 runs to 15 residues.

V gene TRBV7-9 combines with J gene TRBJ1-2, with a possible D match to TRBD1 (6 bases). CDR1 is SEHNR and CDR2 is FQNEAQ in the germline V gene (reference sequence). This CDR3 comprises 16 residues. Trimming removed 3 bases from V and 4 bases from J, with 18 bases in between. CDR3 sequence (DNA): TGTGCCAGCAGCTTCGGTCTGGGGGCAAAGGGCTATGGCTACACCTTC. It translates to CASSFGLGAKGYGYTF. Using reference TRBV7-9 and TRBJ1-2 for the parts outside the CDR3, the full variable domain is DTGVSQNPRHKITKRGQNVTFRCDPISEHNRLYWYRQTLGQGPEFLTYFQNEAQLEKSRLLSDRFSAERPKGSFSTLEIQRTEQGDSAMYLCASSFGLGAKGYGYTFGSGTRLTVV.

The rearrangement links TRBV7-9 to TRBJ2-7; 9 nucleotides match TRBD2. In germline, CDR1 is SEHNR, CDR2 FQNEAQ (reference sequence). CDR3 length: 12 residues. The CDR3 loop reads CAGGRDTYEQYF. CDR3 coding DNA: TGTGCTGGCGGGAGGGATACCTACGAGCAGTACTTC.

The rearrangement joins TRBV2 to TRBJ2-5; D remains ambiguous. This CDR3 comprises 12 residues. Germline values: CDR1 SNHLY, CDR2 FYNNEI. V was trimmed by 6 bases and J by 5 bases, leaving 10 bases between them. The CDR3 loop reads CASRLYEETQYF. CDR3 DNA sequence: TGTGCCAGCAGACTCTACGAGGAGACCCAGTACTTC.

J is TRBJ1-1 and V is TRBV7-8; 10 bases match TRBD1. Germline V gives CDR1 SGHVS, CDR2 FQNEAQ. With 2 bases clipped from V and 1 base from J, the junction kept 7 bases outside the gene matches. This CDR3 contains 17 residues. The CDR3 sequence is CASSLSRRQGANTEAFF. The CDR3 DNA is TGTGCCAGCAGCTTAAGTAGAAGACAGGGGGCGAACACTGAAGCTTTCTTT.

CDR3 loop: CASSQGVFSPNYGYTF. DNA for the CDR3: TGCGCCAGCAGCCAAGGAGTATTCTCCCCTAACTATGGCTACACCTTC. The chain combines TRBV4-1 with TRBJ1-2; D uncertain. The V end was cut by 1 base, the J end by 0 bases, with 12 bases between. The CDR3 consists of 16 residues. Germline V gene lookup returns CDR1 MGHRA and CDR2 YSYEKL.

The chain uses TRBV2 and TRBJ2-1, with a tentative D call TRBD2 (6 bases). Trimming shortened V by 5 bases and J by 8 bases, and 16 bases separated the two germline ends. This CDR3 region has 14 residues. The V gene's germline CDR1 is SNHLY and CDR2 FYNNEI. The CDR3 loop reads CASSPKETRDEQFF. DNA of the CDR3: TGTGCCAGCAGTCCGAAGGAGACTAGGGATGAGCAGTTCTTC.